The following is a T cell receptor beta chain sequence with its context. RNA transcripts were the template for amplifying TCR beta CDR3 regions. The HTBI set primed first-round TCR CDR3 RT-PCR. TCRdb redid the calling of the multiplex PCR reads with MiXCR, one entry per CDR3 protein. This table holds about 300,000 distinct CDR3 sequences, approximately 12% found once. The CDR3 spans 17 residues. Germline V gives CDR1 PRHDT, CDR2 FYEKMQ (reference sequence). J lost 3 bases, V lost 0 bases, and 6 bases had no gene match. These data come from a study of T cells in Graves' hyperthyroidism and ophthalmopathy. The source of the PBMCs was less than 12 ml of fresh peripheral blood.

The rearrangement links TRBV13 to TRBJ1-1, with TRBD1 identical over 11 bases. Sequenced: blood. This clonotype was obtained from a woman between 25 and 40 years old with Graves' hyperthyroidism that later progressed to Graves' ophthalmopathy. CDR3 sequence (DNA): TGTGCCAGCAGCTTAGGCCGGACAGGGGGCCTGGACACTGAAGCTTTCTTT. Protein sequence: CASSLGRTGGLDTEAFF. Variable domain in full (rest from reference TRBV13 and TRBJ1-1): AAGVIQSPRHLIKEKRETATLKCYPIPRHDTVYWYQQGPGQDPQFLISFYEKMQSDKGSIPDRFSAQQFSDYHSELNMSSLELGDSALYFCASSLGRTGGLDTEAFFGQGTRLTVV.